This T cell receptor beta chain stems from a study of blood T cell repertoires in COVID-19. Those enrolled, adults aged roughly 18 to 90 years, came from around 24 US areas. Cohorts were assigned according to the clinical history that participants reported. Trimming removed 0 bases from V and 1 base from J, with 4 bases in between. The CDR3 extends over 15 amino acids. Germline V gives CDR1 MGHDK, CDR2 SYGVNS. Source study methods: Estimation of nucleated cell counts relied on the amplification of reference gene primers. Assay used: immunoSEQ multiplex PCR; TCRdb lists only in-frame clones, some missing. That table furnishes V, J and clone size, whereas the DNA furnished D and trimming. The data show some 200,000 clones, about 86% seen once. A single count supports this clone.

This receptor was identified in a woman in her 40s with acute COVID-19. V gene TRBV25-1 combines with J gene TRBJ1-6; unclear D gene. What was sequenced was PBMCs or T cells enriched from blood (not recorded which). The DNA of the CDR3 is TGTGCCAGCAGTGAATACAAATCCTATAATTCACCCCTCCACTTT. Translating it yields CASSEYKSYNSPLHF.